The next 14 T cell receptor beta chains were all read from a single sample in a study of cytomegalovirus exposure and HLA in healthy donors. Assay: immunoSEQ multiplex PCR; the TCRdb copy retains only in-frame clones and omits some. Of 120,000 to 150,000 clones listed, roughly nine tenths were seen once; the top ten hold about 2.7%. Sequenced: PBMCs. These receptors came from a man in his late teens or twenties in good health and CMV-seronegative.

The genes are TRBV9 and TRBJ1-3, with a weak D call TRBD1 (6 bases). This CDR3 region has 15 residues. With 4 bases removed from V and 0 bases from J, the gap between germline ends came to 11 bases. Looked up from germline, CDR1 is SGDLS and CDR2 is YYNGEE. Here the CDR3 reads CASSLDSGSGNTIYF. The CDR3 DNA sequence: TGTGCCAGCAGCTTGGACAGTGGCTCTGGAAACACCATATATTTT. The full variable domain, its missing parts supplied by reference TRBV9 and TRBJ1-3, is DSGVTQTPKHLITATGQRVTLRCSPRSGDLSVYWYQQSLDQGLQFLIQYYNGEERAKGNILERFSAQQFPDLHSELNLSSLELGDSALYFCASSLDSGSGNTIYFGEGSWLTVV.

The V and J genes are TRBV5-1 and TRBJ1-1, with 7 positions matching TRBD1. The CDR3 loop spans 14 amino acids. The ends lost 5 bases at V and 4 bases at J; junction bases unmatched: 8. Germline values: CDR1 SGHRS, CDR2 YFSETQ. CDR3 protein: CASRPQTGATEAFF. The CDR3 DNA follows: TGCGCCAGCAGACCTCAAACAGGGGCCACTGAAGCTTTCTTT. Full variable domain (outside the CDR3, taken from reference TRBV5-1 and TRBJ1-1): KAGVTQTPRYLIKTRGQQVTLSCSPISGHRSVSWYQQTPGQGLQFLFEYFSETQRNKGNFPGRFSGRQFSNSRSEMNVSTLELGDSALYLCASRPQTGATEAFFGQGTRLTVV.

The chain recombines TRBV7-6 with TRBJ2-1; the match to TRBD2 covers 11 bases. J gave up 7 bases and V 5 bases, and 10 bases lay outside the gene matches. The CDR3 extends over 16 amino acids. Germline V gives CDR1 SGHVS, CDR2 FNYEAQ. CDR3 region: CASSPPLAGVGNEQFF. The DNA of the CDR3 is TGTGCCAGCAGCCCCCCACTAGCGGGAGTGGGAAATGAGCAGTTCTTC.

This chain uses TRBV2 with TRBJ2-3; TRBD2 is a possible D gene (6 bases). The CDR3 has 13 amino acids. V was clipped by 8 bases and J by 8 bases, with 17 bases between them. Germline loops: CDR1 SNHLY, CDR2 FYNNEI. The CDR3 DNA sequence: TGTGCCAGCGGGGAGGTGGTATCGGGTACGCAGTATTTT. The encoded protein is CASGEVVSGTQYF. The full variable domain, with the rest looked up from reference TRBV2 and TRBJ2-3, is EPEVTQTPSHQVTQMGQEVILRCVPISNHLYFYWYRQILGQKVEFLVSFYNNEISEKSEIFDDQFSVERPDGSNFTLKIRSTKLEDSAMYFCASGEVVSGTQYFGPGTRLTVL.

This rearrangement joins TRBV28 to TRBJ1-5, with TRBD1 as a possible D gene (5 bases). Trimming took 6 bases from V and 1 from J, leaving 22 bases between them. CDR3 length equals 18 residues. From germline, CDR1 is MDHEN and CDR2 SYDVKM. The DNA for the CDR3 is TGTGCCAGCAGCCCCACCATCGGCAGCCGGGGGAGCAATCAGCCCCAGCATTTT. This translates into CASSPTIGSRGSNQPQHF.

This clone came up once. The V call is TRBV11-1, the J call TRBJ1-5; D gene ambiguous. The CDR3 length is 13 residues. Germline V lookup: CDR1 SGHAT, CDR2 FQDESV (reference sequence). V was shortened by 0 bases and J by 5 bases, with 5 bases between the two germline ends. This chain's CDR3 is CASSLAPDQPQHF. CDR3 bases: TGTGCCAGCAGCTTAGCCCCCGATCAGCCCCAGCATTTT.

The chain carries TRBV28 and TRBJ2-1, with TRBD2 matching 8 bases. V gave up 2 bases and J gave up 7 bases; unmatched junction bases: 13. This CDR3 is built from 17 residues. Germline V gene data show CDR1 as MDHEN and CDR2 as SYDVKM. The CDR3 is CASSLLSGTSTGNEQFF. CDR3 in DNA: TGTGCCAGCAGTTTACTCTCCGGGACTAGTACGGGAAATGAGCAGTTCTTC.

The V gene is TRBV4-2, the J gene TRBJ2-5; tentative D call: TRBD1 (5 bases). Trimming pared 0 bases from V and 5 bases from J, leaving 10 bases between. CDR1 is LGHNA and CDR2 is YNFKEQ in the germline V gene. This CDR3 spans 14 amino acids. CDR3 sequence (DNA): TGTGCCAGCAGCCAAGAGGTCTCAGGGGAGACCCAGTACTTC. This gives the protein CASSQEVSGETQYF.

The chain uses TRBV5-4 and TRBJ2-7, with TRBD1 as a possible D gene (6 bases). With 1 base removed from V and 6 bases from J, the gap between germline ends came to 14 bases. CDR1 is SGHNT, CDR2 YYREEE, per germline (reference sequence). CDR3 length: 14 amino acids. CDR3 nucleotides: TGTGCCAGCAGCTTGTACCAGGGGAATGGCGAGCAGTACTTC. Translating gives CASSLYQGNGEQYF.

The table lists this clone with a few counts. The rearrangement joins TRBV6-1 to TRBJ2-7; tentative D call: TRBD2 (6 bases). Per germline, CDR1 MNHNS and CDR2 SASEGT. The CDR3 extends over 15 amino acids. The ends were cut back, 3 bases at V and 1 base at J, with 13 bases in the middle. The CDR3 loop is CASSDVSGTSYEQYF. For the CDR3, the DNA is TGTGCCAGCAGTGATGTCTCAGGGACTTCCTACGAGCAGTACTTC.

The chain carries TRBV7-2 and TRBJ2-7, with 8 nucleotides matching TRBD1. The CDR3 totals 17 residues. The germline V gene has CDR1 SGHTA and CDR2 FQGNSA. J lost 3 bases, V lost 2 bases, and 12 bases had no gene match. Here the CDR3 reads CASSLFGGQGALYEQYF. The CDR3 DNA reads as TGTGCCAGCAGCTTATTCGGCGGGCAGGGGGCTCTCTACGAGCAGTACTTC.

In DNA, the CDR3 is TGTGCCAGCAGCTTAGTAACAGGGGGCACTAAGACCCAGTACTTC. It encodes CASSLVTGGTKTQYF. The chain recombines TRBV7-9 with TRBJ2-5; 9 nucleotides line up with TRBD1. The CDR3 totals 15 residues. CDR1 SEHNR and CDR2 FQNEAQ come from the germline V gene (reference sequence). After removal of 1 base from V and 6 bases from J, the junction contained 6 bases not matched to a gene.

The V gene is TRBV18, the J gene TRBJ1-1; 8 bases agree with TRBD1. The germline V gene has CDR1 KGHSH and CDR2 LQKENI. The CDR3 contains 19 residues. Trimming at V came to 3 bases and at J to 1 base, leaving 16 bases not matched to a gene. CDR3 region: CASSPYSHRTGNKNTEAFF. The CDR3, as DNA: TGTGCCAGCTCACCCTATTCTCACCGGACAGGGAATAAGAACACTGAAGCTTTCTTT.

The chain links TRBV7-9 to TRBJ2-3, with no clear D. Germline CDR1 is SEHNR and CDR2 is FQNEAQ (reference sequence). Trimming pared 5 bases from V and 2 bases from J, leaving 14 bases between. This CDR3 has 15 residues. CDR3 sequence (DNA): TGTGCCAGCAGCCTAGGTACAAGACACACAGATACGCAGTATTTT. Protein: CASSLGTRHTDTQYF.